These T cell receptor beta chains were read from a single sample in a study of blood T cell repertoires in COVID-19. Data came from immunoSEQ multiplex PCR; TCRdb stores just in-frame clones and leaves some out. In the table there are 98,000 or so clones, 89% of which are singletons. Source material: peripheral blood. All receptors come from a man aged 55 to 69 with COVID-19, enrolled during active disease. The CDR3 runs from the conserved cysteine through the conserved F or W. The D gene is left open where the match is weak. The size entry is marked missing in some rows and otherwise reads once, few, many or a size class.

len	j_gene	v_gene	abundance	d_gene	CDR3aa	CDR3nt
13	TRBJ2-7	TRBV11-1	-	TRBD1	CASSLGTAYEQYF	TGTGCCAGCAGCTTGGGGACAGCCTACGAGCAGTACTTC
16	TRBJ2-1	TRBV21-1	-	-	CASSKERRSSYNEQFF	TGTGCCAGCAGCAAAGAGAGGAGGTCCTCCTACAATGAGCAGTTCTTC
15	TRBJ2-7	TRBV5-5	-	-	CASSLEGAGGYEQYF	TGTGCCAGCAGCTTGGAAGGTGCAGGGGGGTACGAGCAGTACTTC
13	TRBJ2-7	TRBV29-1	-	TRBD2	CSVQMLAGGSQYF	TGCAGCGTTCAAATGCTAGCGGGAGGAAGTCAGTACTTC
13	TRBJ2-5	TRBV11-1	-	-	CASSPGRQETQYF	TGTGCCAGCAGCCCAGGCCGACAAGAGACCCAGTACTTC
16	TRBJ2-2	TRBV11-2	-	TRBD2	CASSLSGRAGTGELFF	TGTGCCAGCAGCTTAAGCGGGAGGGCCGGAACCGGGGAGCTGTTTTTT
17	TRBJ2-1	TRBV5-5	once	TRBD1	CASSLAEEGALYNEQFF	TGTGCCAGCAGCTTGGCCGAAGAGGGGGCCCTATACAATGAGCAGTTCTTC
14	TRBJ1-6	TRBV18	-	TRBD1	CASSPGTGGSPLHF	TGTGCCAGCTCCCCCGGGACAGGGGGCTCACCCCTCCACTTT
15	TRBJ2-2	TRBV19	once	-	CASSASTANTGELFF	TGTGCCAGTAGTGCCTCGACAGCAAACACCGGGGAGCTGTTTTTT
13	TRBJ1-5	TRBV12-3/TRBV12-4	-	-	CASCETVNQPQHF	TGTGCCAGCTGCGAGACAGTTAATCAGCCCCAGCATTTT